These 17 T cell receptor beta chains were all obtained from the same sample, sequenced in a study of T cell responses to AZD1222 COVID-19 vaccine. Profiled with immunoSEQ multiplex PCR; TCRdb holds only in-frame clones, not every one. The data hold 150,000 to 200,000 clones, with about 90% observed a single time. The starting material was peripheral blood, obtained 28 days after the second AZD1222 dose. These receptors all stem from an adult who received the AZD1222 COVID-19 vaccine.

The chain carries TRBV7-2 and TRBJ1-4; perhaps TRBD1 as D (5 bases). V was cut by 0 bases and J by 0 bases, with 8 bases left in between. The CDR3 has 16 residues. CDR1 SGHTA and CDR2 FQGNSA come from the germline V gene. The CDR3 DNA reads as TGTGCCAGCAGCTTAGCTATCAGGGCAACTAATGAAAAACTGTTTTTT. Translating it yields CASSLAIRATNEKLFF.

J is TRBJ1-1 and V is TRBV6-5, with D possibly being TRBD1 (6 bases). V was trimmed by 5 bases and J by 0 bases, leaving 10 bases between them. The CDR3 has 14 residues. CDR1 MNHEY and CDR2 SVGAGI come from the germline V gene. Here the CDR3 DNA reads TGTGCCAGCAGTAGCAGGGGAATGAACACTGAAGCTTTCTTT. The encoded protein is CASSSRGMNTEAFF.

This clone is a singleton in its sample. The V gene is TRBV7-9, the J gene TRBJ1-6; TRBD1 might be the D (5 bases). Germline CDR1 and CDR2: SEHNR and FQNEAQ (reference sequence). The ends were cut back, 11 bases at V and 8 bases at J, with 16 bases in the middle. This CDR3 contains 13 residues. As DNA, the CDR3 is TGTGCCTGGTTAGAGGTGGGGGATTCACCCCTCCACTTT. It codes for CAWLEVGDSPLHF. Full variable domain (missing parts from reference TRBV7-9 and TRBJ1-6): DTGVSQNPRHKITKRGQNVTFRCDPISEHNRLYWYRQTLGQGPEFLTYFQNEAQLEKSRLLSDRFSAERPKGSFSTLEIQRTEQGDSAMYLCAWLEVGDSPLHFGNGTRLTVT.

The chain employs TRBV25-1 and TRBJ1-4; D possibly corresponds to TRBD1 (5 bases). CDR3 length: 12 amino acids. Germline CDR1 reads MGHDK; CDR2 reads SYGVNS. Deletions cut 2 bases from V and 13 bases from J, with 11 bases between. The CDR3 bases are TGTGCCAGCAGTGAACTCGGGACCACACTGTTTTTT. Its translation: CASSELGTTLFF.

V usage is TRBV5-1 and J usage is TRBJ1-3; D unresolved. This CDR3 has 14 residues. V was clipped by 6 bases and J by 0 bases, with 10 bases between them. Germline CDR1 and CDR2: SGHRS and YFSETQ. CDR3 DNA sequence: TGCGCCAGCACGGTCTCTGGCTCTGGAAACACCATATATTTT. Its protein product is CASTVSGSGNTIYF.

The CDR3 coding sequence is TGTGCCAGCAGCCCAGGGACAGTCGCCTACGAGCAGTACTTC. It translates to CASSPGTVAYEQYF. This chain joins TRBV5-8 and TRBJ2-7, with 7 bases matching TRBD1. Germline assignment: CDR1 SGHTS and CDR2 YDEGEE. The CDR3 covers 14 residues. After removal of 4 bases from V and 2 bases from J, the junction contained 6 bases not matched to a gene.

V gene TRBV6-5 combines with J gene TRBJ1-4; D is perhaps TRBD1 (6 bases). V lost 6 bases to trimming and J lost 3 bases, with 14 bases between them. Germline CDR1 is MNHEY and CDR2 is SVGAGI. The CDR3 totals 15 residues. The CDR3 here is CASSYGGLANEKLFF. In DNA, the CDR3 is TGTGCCAGCAGCTACGGGGGGCTGGCTAATGAAAAACTGTTTTTT.

V gene TRBV28 combines with J gene TRBJ1-5, with D maybe TRBD1 (5 bases). Looked up from germline, CDR1 is MDHEN and CDR2 is SYDVKM. Trimming removed 2 bases from V and 7 bases from J, with 15 bases in between. The CDR3 contains 15 residues. CDR3 protein: CASSLVGGPNQPQHF. The CDR3 nucleotides read TGTGCCAGCAGTTTAGTCGGGGGTCCCAACCAGCCCCAGCATTTT.

CDR3 nucleotide sequence: TGTGCCAGCAGCTCCGGGACCGGAAGAACTGAAGCTTTCTTT. Protein product: CASSSGTGRTEAFF. The gene calls are TRBV5-6 and TRBJ1-1; D is possibly TRBD1 (5 bases). Germline CDR1 and CDR2: SGHDT and YYEEEE. The V gene lost 3 bases and the J gene lost 5 bases, with 14 bases spanning the gap. This CDR3 is 14 amino acids long.

The chain employs TRBV3-1 (or the pseudogene TRBV3-2) and TRBJ1-1, with a tentative D call TRBD1 (5 bases). CDR1 and CDR2 from the germline V gene are LGHDT and YNNKEL (reference sequence). Between the trimmed V and J ends, which lost 9 bases and 3 bases, there was a span of 20 bases. The CDR3 spans 15 residues. The CDR3 DNA reads TGTGCCAGACGGGGGGATCAGGGTACCGACACTGAAGCTTTCTTT. Its protein is CARRGDQGTDTEAFF.

This rearrangement joins TRBV28 to TRBJ2-2; D gene ambiguous. CDR1 is MDHEN and CDR2 is SYDVKM in the germline V gene. V was shortened by 4 bases and J by 3 bases, with 18 bases between the two germline ends. CDR3 length: 17 amino acids. CDR3: CASSSRWARQDTGELFF. Here the CDR3 DNA reads TGTGCCAGCAGTTCCAGGTGGGCCCGTCAGGACACCGGGGAGCTGTTTTTT.

A word on this clone: This CDR3 is also generated by other DNA sequences in the sample. V gene TRBV12-3 or TRBV12-4 combines with J gene TRBJ2-5, with no clear D. The germline V and J ends were trimmed by 1 base and 5 bases, with 2 bases remaining between them. This CDR3 is built from 11 residues. The CDR3 sequence is CASSLEETQYF. CDR3 coding DNA: TGTGCCAGCAGTTTAGAGGAGACCCAGTACTTC.

This chain connects TRBV4-1 to TRBJ1-1; possible D gene TRBD1, 5 bases. Germline-derived CDR1 and CDR2 are MGHRA and YSYEKL. Trimming removed 2 bases at V and 4 bases at J, with 23 bases between. This CDR3 region has 18 residues. CDR3 sequence (DNA): TGCGCCAGCAGCCAAAGGGACCCCTCGGGGTCATTGTTCACTGAAGCTTTCTTT. As protein: CASSQRDPSGSLFTEAFF.

V gene TRBV11-2 combines with J gene TRBJ2-1, with 7 bases matching TRBD2. The V gene's germline CDR1 is SGHAT and CDR2 FQNNGV. The CDR3 consists of 15 residues. The V segment lost 5 bases and the J segment 1 base; nucleotides outside the gene matches: 5. The CDR3 bases are TGTGCCAGCAGCAAACTAGCGCATTCCTACAATGAGCAGTTCTTC. Translating gives CASSKLAHSYNEQFF.

The rearrangement links TRBV7-9 to TRBJ2-1; D unresolved. The V end lost 5 bases, the J end lost 7 bases, and 21 bases lay between the germline ends. This CDR3 spans 16 amino acids. Germline CDR1 SEHNR, CDR2 FQNEAQ (reference sequence). The CDR3, as DNA: TGTGCCAGCAGCCCACGCCCAGTATCCGGGTGGAATGAGCAGTTCTTC. It yields the protein CASSPRPVSGWNEQFF.

The rearrangement uses TRBV28 and TRBJ1-2, with TRBD1 as a possible D gene (6 bases). Germline V CDR1 and CDR2: MDHEN, SYDVKM. This CDR3 contains 17 residues. The ends were cut back, 2 bases at V and 7 bases at J, with 23 bases in the middle. CDR3 coding DNA: TGTGCCAGCAGTTTAGTGGGGGCCTATATCCTAGGAAGTGGCTACACCTTC. It specifies CASSLVGAYILGSGYTF.

J is TRBJ2-5 and V is TRBV6-6, with D perhaps matching TRBD1 or TRBD2 (5 bases each). This CDR3 has 15 amino acids. Trimming removed 0 bases from V and 5 bases from J, with 13 bases in between. Germline lookup yields CDR1 MNHNY and CDR2 SVGAGI (reference sequence). DNA of the CDR3: TGTGCCAGCAGTTACTCGAGGGGTAGCGCGGAGACCCAGTACTTC. Protein: CASSYSRGSAETQYF.